The subject of this entry is one TCR beta chain. What it binds is not known. The V and J ends lost 2 bases and 5 bases respectively, with 12 bases between them. The CDR3 is made up of 14 amino acids. Germline CDR1 reads SGHRS; CDR2 reads YFSETQ. The data were obtained in a study of cytomegalovirus exposure and HLA in healthy donors. These donors were members of the roughly 120-subject validation cohort, a group separate from the approximately 620-subject first cohort. Study-level results: Most sequenced TCRs were rare (though some public TCRs occurred in many donors). According to reports, the classifier identified cytomegalovirus status with high specificity and sensitivity. The study put some 160 TCR beta chains on its list as cytomegalovirus-associated.

Only in-frame clones appear in the TCRdb table, and some are missing; sequencing was by immunoSEQ multiplex PCR. In the table there are some 170,000 clones, approximately 90% of which are singletons. The sample taken for sequencing was PBMCs. This receptor was taken from a woman aged 25 to 39 in good health and CMV-seronegative. The chain uses TRBV5-1 and TRBJ2-3; maybe TRBD1 (6 bases). Here the CDR3 reads CASSLGGWRDTQYF. The CDR3 DNA reads TGCGCCAGCAGCTTAGGGGGATGGCGAGATACGCAGTATTTT.